The source of this TCR beta chain is a study of identical twins. TCRdb recomputed calls from the 5' RACE reads with MiXCR, one row per CDR3 protein. The table shows roughly 540,000 distinct CDR3 sequences, with approximately 22% occurring only once. In germline, CDR1 is SGHDT, CDR2 YYEEEE. Trimming removed 2 bases from V and 9 bases from J; junction bases left unmatched: 10. CDR3 length equals 15 residues. A further study also used this sample, focusing on T cells expressing NK-cell markers.

The chain joins TRBV5-6 to TRBJ2-1; 8 nucleotides agree with TRBD1. The receptor comes from a young woman in good health. Specimen: CD4+ T cells sorted from blood. The CDR3 loop reads CASSFRVTGAAEQFF. In DNA form, the CDR3 reads TGTGCCAGCAGCTTCCGGGTGACAGGGGCTGCTGAGCAGTTCTTC.